This TCR beta chain originates from a study of T cell repertoires in cytomegalovirus infection. In the study overall: CMV infection and matching HLA type were both indicated by public TCR beta signatures.

TCRdb itself ran the reads through MiXCR, one entry per CDR3 protein. The sample lists 300,000 to 450,000 distinct CDR3 sequences, less than 20% occurring once. There are a few counts of this clonotype. The antigen is not known. Study results and caveats: Public TCR beta family frequency separated CMV-and-HLA carriers, including in an independent cohort. Dominating the ex vivo response were HLA-C-restricted CMV-specific TCR beta clonotypes.

Germline CDR1 reads MNHGY; CDR2 reads SVAAGI. V lost 9 bases and J 6 bases, leaving 18 bases between the germline ends. The CDR3 length is 14 residues. The TCR originated in a human donor in good health (CMV status not recorded). Some clones in this sample may be carry-over from other donors' samples. The rearrangement links TRBV6-9 to TRBJ1-5, with D maybe TRBD1 (5 bases). Source material: PBMCs. The CDR3 DNA sequence: TGTGCCAGGGTGATTGCGGGGGTAGGTCAGCCCCAGCATTTT. This encodes CARVIAGVGQPQHF.